Listed below are T cell receptor beta chains from one sample, sequenced in a study of CD8+CD57+ T cells in acquired aplastic anemia. TCRdb processed the reads anew with MiXCR; each CDR3 protein has one entry. The sample has 150,000 to 200,000 distinct CDR3 sequences, less than 65% seen once. Sequenced: sorted CD4+, CD8+, or CD8+CD57+ T cells (not recorded which) from PBMCs. The receptors were sampled from a human donor with severe aplastic anemia or a healthy control (not recorded which). CDR3s include the opening cysteine and the closing phenylalanine or tryptophan. D genes are given only for firm matches. For some rows the clone size is stated as once, few or many, or as a class when expanded; others skip it.

d_call: TRBD1
clone_size: NA
v_call: TRBV7-2
j_call: TRBJ2-7
cdr3_aa: CASSLVGDRDEQYF
cdr3_nt: TGTGCCAGCAGCTTAGTGGGGGACAGGGACGAGCAGTACTTC

d_call: NA
clone_size: NA
v_call: TRBV6-1
j_call: TRBJ2-2
cdr3_aa: CASSRQPEGNGELFF
cdr3_nt: TGTGCCAGCAGTAGACAACCCGAGGGAAACGGGGAGCTGTTTTTT

d_call: NA
clone_size: NA
v_call: TRBV12-3/TRBV12-4
j_call: TRBJ1-2
cdr3_aa: CASSLAGEQGGRGDGYTF
cdr3_nt: TGTGCCAGCAGTTTAGCTGGGGAACAGGGTGGCCGCGGGGATGGCTACACCTTC

d_call: NA
clone_size: NA
v_call: TRBV20-1
j_call: TRBJ1-3
cdr3_aa: CSARPPGTGNTIYF
cdr3_nt: TGCAGTGCTAGACCCCCCGGGACTGGAAACACCATATATTTT

d_call: NA
clone_size: few
v_call: TRBV2
j_call: TRBJ1-2
cdr3_aa: CASRLTHGYTF
cdr3_nt: TGTGCCAGCAGACTCACCCATGGCTACACCTTC

d_call: NA
clone_size: few
v_call: TRBV20-1
j_call: TRBJ2-7
cdr3_aa: CSAIRDSTYEQYF
cdr3_nt: TGCAGTGCTATCCGGGACTCTACCTACGAGCAGTACTTC

d_call: NA
clone_size: NA
v_call: TRBV2
j_call: TRBJ1-2
cdr3_aa: CASSDRGAGGYTF
cdr3_nt: TGTGCCAGCAGTGACCGGGGGGCAGGTGGCTACACCTTC

d_call: NA
clone_size: NA
v_call: TRBV3-1
j_call: TRBJ2-5
cdr3_aa: CASSRKPQQETQYF
cdr3_nt: TGTGCCAGCAGCCGTAAACCGCAGCAAGAGACCCAGTACTTC

d_call: NA
clone_size: NA
v_call: TRBV5-1
j_call: TRBJ2-6
cdr3_aa: CASSMNSGANVLTF
cdr3_nt: TGCGCCAGCAGTATGAACTCTGGGGCCAACGTCCTGACTTTC

d_call: NA
clone_size: NA
v_call: TRBV24-1
j_call: TRBJ1-5
cdr3_aa: CATSDYRDQPQHF
cdr3_nt: TGTGCCACCAGTGATTACAGGGATCAGCCCCAGCATTTT

d_call: NA
clone_size: NA
v_call: TRBV20-1
j_call: TRBJ2-7
cdr3_aa: CSASSLREQYF
cdr3_nt: TGCAGTGCTAGTTCCCTCCGCGAGCAGTACTTC

d_call: NA
clone_size: NA
v_call: TRBV5-1
j_call: TRBJ1-1
cdr3_aa: CASSQPFTGNTEAFF
cdr3_nt: TGCGCCAGCAGCCAACCATTTACAGGGAACACTGAAGCTTTCTTT